This T cell receptor (beta chain) is drawn from a study of shared clonotypes between healthy human individuals (dated by TCRdb to 2020 to 2021). About the study as a whole: The cohort included three men and two women between 18 and 49 years of age. To increase sequencing depth and limit assay-specific biases, TCR repertoire library preparation and sequencing were carried out by different laboratories using diverse techniques. To estimate repertoire size and how much clonotype sharing occurs between individuals, the study deeply sequenced the blood TCR repertoires of several healthy adults. Leukapheresis yielded between about 0.9 and 9 billion PBMCs per donor. For each donor, three plates each were used for CD4 naive and CD4 memory, two plates were used for CD8 naive, and one plate was used for CD8 memory. General findings and caveats noted by the study authors: Because the study included only a small number of donors, the genetic and exposure-history diversity represented was limited. Higher generation probabilities were observed for clonotypes shared by all four sorted-subset donors than for non-shared clonotypes. Rarefaction of sorted-subset datasets indicated incomplete sequencing despite the large sequencing depth. Naive subsets generally had larger estimated clonotype richness than memory subsets did. Approximately 5% of naive CD4, around 4% of naive CD8, about 2.4% of memory CD4, and 0.4% of memory CD8 clonotypes were shared across four donors. Sampling was restricted to blood, and TCR repertoires in tissues likely differ from the TCR repertoires found in blood. Pairwise subsampling indicated that sequencing depth was expected to affect the degree of clonotype sharing among donors.

CD8 naive samples consisted of CD45RO-negative cells that were positively selected for CCR7, yielding a CD45RA+CCR7+ population without TemRA cells. The donors were healthy, HIV-negative adults who had no recently reported acute infections or vaccinations. Every donor was a Caucasian adult residing in Nashville, Tennessee, USA. After blood collection by leukapheresis, PBMCs were isolated using Ficoll-Histopaque density gradient centrifugation and then cryopreserved in the vapor phase of liquid nitrogen. Analytical flow cytometry was used to check the purity and quantity of every magnetically sorted T cell population. Each sorted fraction had its genomic DNA isolated and then quantified by UV absorbance on a Nanodrop 2000c. The germline V gene gives CDR1 as SGDLS and CDR2 as YYNGEE. For this chain, trimming is 3 bases at the V end and 0 bases at the J end, and the number of junction bases without a gene match is 13. Counted from cysteine to phenylalanine, this CDR3 has 19 amino acids. The retained sequence is limited to the CDR3, 57 bases, with the frame set at the first base.

TCR CDR3 regions were amplified from genomic DNA by multiplex PCR using the deep immunoSEQ assay. Genomic DNA extracted from each cell subset was distributed evenly over all wells of several immunoSEQ 96-well plates, and each plate served as one replicate. For sorted subsets, each replicate PCR was loaded with roughly 200 ng genomic DNA, equivalent to some 27,000 T cell genomes. Purified libraries were measured with a Qubit 3.0 fluorometer, size-checked on a Bioanalyzer 2100, and measured again with the KAPA Library Quantification kit. A separate single-read 150-cycle Illumina NextSeq 550 flow cell was used to sequence each immunoSEQ 96-well plate. The study's own analysis went as follows. Because only junctional sequences without quality scores were contained in the immunoSEQ output, filtering matching that applied to full-length reads could not be performed. To assign V/J genes and CDR3, sequences were annotated using PyIR, a Python wrapper for IgBLAST v1.9, with IMGT germline references. Reads were removed for weak V/J assignments (E-value above 1e-6), missing CDR3, stop codons, out-of-frame junctions, or ambiguous translated residues. A V3J clonotype was defined by an identical inferred V gene, J gene, and CDR3 amino acid sequence. The percentage overlap between two repertoires was calculated by dividing the number of shared unique clonotypes by the size of the smaller repertoire. Three approaches were used to assess repertoire richness: RTK rarefaction, the Chao1 estimator, and Recon v2.1 estimates of unobserved clonotypes. Generation probabilities were computed with OLGA for all TCRbeta clonotypes obtained by the gDNA method from a handful of donors. What TCRdb holds here is the immuneACCESS table cut down to in-frame rearrangements. Part of the clones is not present; checked against another copy, under half of the missing clones reflect an unresolved V gene, and the others are unexplained. V, J and clone size derive from that table, while D and trimming were established from the DNA sequence. The sample table holds hundreds of thousands of clones, of which over 90% were seen once. 20% to 30% of the sample rests with the top ten.

This clone was recorded only once. What antigen it recognizes has not been identified. No much larger clone exists at a distance of one base, and base qualities are not known. The sequence joins TRBV9 to TRBJ2-1; a stretch of 9 junction bases matches TRBD2. The sample comprised naive CD8+ T cells sorted from blood. The cell subset or site label, read with the paper, signifies: CD45RA+CCR7+. The source of this sequence is a man aged 25 to 40 in good health. Read as DNA, the sequence is TGTGCCAGCAGCGCAGAGGGACTGGCGGGAGGGAGCTCCTACAATGAGCAGTTCTTC. It codes for CASSAEGLAGGSSYNEQFF.